This is a list of T cell receptor beta chains from one sample in a study of T cells in Graves' hyperthyroidism and ophthalmopathy. TCRdb reprocessed the multiplex PCR reads via MiXCR and lists one record per CDR3 protein. The sample lists over 500,000 distinct CDR3 sequences, under 20% seen once, with 17% in the top ten. What was sequenced was blood. These receptors all stem from a woman under 30 with Graves' ophthalmopathy. CDR3s include the opening cysteine and the closing phenylalanine or tryptophan. Each record gives: CDR3 protein, CDR3 DNA, V gene, clone size, J gene, D gene. D genes are given only for firm matches. Expanded clones get a size class; other rows say once, few or many, or leave the size out.

CDR3: CASSQGLVVTDTQYF; DNA: TGTGCCAGCAGCCAAGGACTAGTGGTCACAGATACGCAGTATTTT; V: TRBV3-1; size: NA; J: TRBJ2-3; D: NA
CDR3: CASSAQGGENSPLHF; DNA: TGTGCCAGCAGCGCCCAGGGGGGGGAAAATTCACCCCTCCACTTT; V: TRBV28; size: NA; J: TRBJ1-6; D: TRBD1
CDR3: CASSDGTGGTDTQYF; DNA: TGCGCCAGCAGCGACGGGACAGGGGGGACAGATACGCAGTATTTT; V: TRBV5-5; size: NA; J: TRBJ2-3; D: TRBD1
CDR3: CASNGGQVYEQYF; DNA: TGTGCCAGCAATGGAGGACAGGTCTACGAGCAGTACTTC; V: TRBV28; size: few; J: TRBJ2-7; D: TRBD1
CDR3: CASSIFETGDSPLHF; DNA: TGCGCCAGCAGTATATTTGAGACAGGGGACTCACCCCTCCACTTT; V: TRBV4-3; size: few; J: TRBJ1-6; D: TRBD1
CDR3: CASSEALSNQPQHF; DNA: TGTGCCAGCAGTGAAGCCCTTAGCAATCAGCCCCAGCATTTT; V: TRBV2; size: many; J: TRBJ1-5; D: NA
CDR3: CASSPRGRADEQFF; DNA: TGTGCCAGCAGCCCCCGGGGGAGGGCTGATGAGCAGTTCTTC; V: TRBV9; size: NA; J: TRBJ2-1; D: TRBD2
CDR3: CASRVGGANVLTF; DNA: TGTGCCAGCAGGGTCGGTGGGGCCAACGTCCTGACTTTC; V: TRBV27; size: NA; J: TRBJ2-6; D: NA
CDR3: CASSNQGPGNTIYF; DNA: TGTGCCAGCAGTAACCAGGGACCTGGAAACACCATATATTTT; V: TRBV2; size: many; J: TRBJ1-3; D: NA
CDR3: CAIGLAASTDTQYF; DNA: TGTGCCATCGGCCTAGCGGCAAGCACAGATACGCAGTATTTT; V: TRBV10-3; size: few; J: TRBJ2-3; D: TRBD2
CDR3: CASSGQGGVYETQYF; DNA: TGTGCCAGCAGTGGACAGGGGGGAGTATATGAGACCCAGTACTTC; V: TRBV7-8; size: many; J: TRBJ2-5; D: TRBD1
CDR3: CSASDGGDTQYF; DNA: TGCAGCGCTTCCGACGGGGGGGATACGCAGTATTTT; V: TRBV29-1; size: many; J: TRBJ2-3; D: TRBD2
CDR3: CAAHTDYNSPLHF; DNA: TGTGCCGCACACACAGACTATAATTCACCCCTCCACTTT; V: TRBV2; size: few; J: TRBJ1-6; D: NA
CDR3: CASSAIGGAADTQYF; DNA: TGTGCCAGCAGCGCAATCGGGGGGGCCGCAGATACGCAGTATTTT; V: TRBV11-2; size: NA; J: TRBJ2-3; D: TRBD2
CDR3: CSRLGTSGIGEQFF; DNA: TGCAGTCGCCTCGGGACTAGCGGGATCGGTGAGCAGTTCTTC; V: TRBV20-1; size: many; J: TRBJ2-1; D: TRBD2
CDR3: CAGRTGGWHEQFF; DNA: TGTGCCGGGAGGACAGGGGGCTGGCATGAGCAGTTCTTC; V: TRBV30; size: many; J: TRBJ2-1; D: TRBD1
CDR3: CASIRTSSYNEQFF; DNA: TGTGCCAGCATCAGGACGAGCTCCTACAATGAGCAGTTCTTC; V: TRBV7-2; size: few; J: TRBJ2-1; D: NA
CDR3: CASSVLRDIKETQYF; DNA: TGTGCCAGCAGCGTTCTCCGGGACATAAAGGAGACCCAGTACTTC; V: TRBV9; size: many; J: TRBJ2-5; D: NA
CDR3: CASSTGTGVTEAFF; DNA: TGTGCCAGCAGTACCGGGACAGGAGTCACTGAAGCTTTCTTT; V: TRBV12-3/TRBV12-4; size: many; J: TRBJ1-1; D: TRBD1
CDR3: CASSGSAIGSPLHF; DNA: TGTGCCAGCAGTGGGTCGGCAATAGGTTCACCCCTCCACTTT; V: TRBV28; size: NA; J: TRBJ1-6; D: NA
CDR3: CSLGLEDTDTQYF; DNA: TGCAGCTTAGGACTAGAAGACACAGATACGCAGTATTTT; V: TRBV29-1; size: NA; J: TRBJ2-3; D: TRBD2
CDR3: CASTPGHGSGNTIYF; DNA: TGTGCCAGCACTCCGGGACACGGCTCTGGAAACACCATATATTTT; V: TRBV6-1; size: few; J: TRBJ1-3; D: NA
CDR3: CASSQVGGITDTQYF; DNA: TGTGCCAGCAGCCAAGTGGGGGGGATCACAGATACGCAGTATTTT; V: TRBV3-1; size: many; J: TRBJ2-3; D: TRBD2
CDR3: CASSYSTAASSGNTIYF; DNA: TGTGCCAGCAGTTACTCGACGGCGGCGAGCTCTGGAAACACCATATATTTT; V: TRBV6-6; size: NA; J: TRBJ1-3; D: NA
CDR3: CASSSGQATYGYTF; DNA: TGTGCCAGCAGTTCAGGACAGGCTACCTATGGCTACACCTTC; V: TRBV6-1; size: many; J: TRBJ1-2; D: TRBD1
CDR3: CTATGQGTDEQFF; DNA: TGTACCGCGACGGGACAGGGTACCGATGAGCAGTTCTTC; V: TRBV7-9; size: many; J: TRBJ2-1; D: TRBD1
CDR3: CAWKKGSMNTEAFF; DNA: TGTGCCTGGAAGAAGGGCTCGATGAACACTGAAGCTTTCTTT; V: TRBV30; size: many; J: TRBJ1-1; D: NA
CDR3: CASSTLDWRSSYNEQFF; DNA: TGTGCCAGCAGTACCCTGGACTGGAGGAGCTCCTACAATGAGCAGTTCTTC; V: TRBV28; size: many; J: TRBJ2-1; D: NA
CDR3: CASSLDATGRTDTQYF; DNA: TGTGCCAGCAGTTTAGATGCGACGGGGCGCACAGATACGCAGTATTTT; V: TRBV12-3/TRBV12-4; size: few; J: TRBJ2-3; D: NA
CDR3: CASSSSTVGARTGNTIYF; DNA: NA; V: TRBV28; size: many; J: TRBJ1-3; D: NA
CDR3: CASSFRLLYEQYF; DNA: TGTGCCAGCAGCTTCCGGCTTCTCTACGAGCAGTACTTC; V: TRBV7-2; size: many; J: TRBJ2-7; D: NA
CDR3: CASSLEYF; DNA: TGTGCCAGCAGCTTAGAGTACTTC; V: TRBV7-3; size: few; J: TRBJ2-4; D: NA
CDR3: CASSLVGVWSYNEQFF; DNA: TGTGCCAGCAGCTTAGTAGGGGTTTGGTCCTACAATGAGCAGTTCTTC; V: TRBV7-8; size: many; J: TRBJ2-1; D: NA
CDR3: CATSRALGTGTDTQYF; DNA: TGTGCCACCAGCCGGGCCTTAGGGACAGGCACAGATACGCAGTATTTT; V: TRBV15; size: NA; J: TRBJ2-3; D: TRBD1
CDR3: CASSQDEGGNTEAFF; DNA: TGCGCCAGCAGCCAAGATGAGGGTGGGAACACTGAAGCTTTCTTT; V: TRBV4-3; size: many; J: TRBJ1-1; D: NA
CDR3: CASSIAGGTYEQYF; DNA: TGTGCCAGCTCTATAGCGGGAGGAACCTACGAGCAGTACTTC; V: TRBV12-3/TRBV12-4; size: few; J: TRBJ2-7; D: TRBD2
CDR3: CATSRDSNSESSSYEQYF; DNA: TGTGCCACCAGCAGAGATAGCAACAGTGAATCCAGCTCCTACGAGCAGTACTTC; V: TRBV15; size: NA; J: TRBJ2-7; D: NA
CDR3: CASSWGSSHEQYF; DNA: TGTGCCAGCAGCTGGGGCTCCTCCCACGAGCAGTACTTC; V: TRBV11-2; size: NA; J: TRBJ2-7; D: NA
CDR3: CASRRVNVAASYEQYF; DNA: TGTGCCAGCAGACGGGTGAATGTAGCGGCCTCCTACGAGCAGTACTTC; V: TRBV28; size: many; J: TRBJ2-7; D: NA
CDR3: CASSFGDSGSQVLNTEAFF; DNA: TGTGCCAGCAGTTTCGGGGACAGTGGCTCGCAGGTCCTGAACACTGAAGCTTTCTTT; V: TRBV28; size: many; J: TRBJ1-1; D: TRBD1
CDR3: CASSLATSGLYEQYF; DNA: TGTGCCAGCAGCTTAGCAACTAGCGGACTGTACGAGCAGTACTTC; V: TRBV7-8; size: NA; J: TRBJ2-7; D: TRBD2
CDR3: CASSKRGYEQYF; DNA: TGTGCCAGCAGCAAGCGGGGGTACGAGCAGTACTTC; V: TRBV7-9; size: many; J: TRBJ2-7; D: TRBD2
CDR3: CASSLVRETEETQYF; DNA: TGTGCCAGCAGCTTAGTAAGGGAGACAGAAGAGACCCAGTACTTC; V: TRBV13; size: many; J: TRBJ2-5; D: NA
CDR3: CSVEDRVTQYF; DNA: TGCAGCGTGGAAGACAGAGTAACGCAGTATTTT; V: TRBV29-1; size: once; J: TRBJ2-3; D: NA
CDR3: CASKAGGMTEAFF; DNA: TGCGCCAGCAAAGCGGGCGGTATGACTGAAGCTTTCTTT; V: TRBV10-2; size: many; J: TRBJ1-1; D: NA
CDR3: CASSLDSIAGELFF; DNA: TGTGCCAGCAGCCTAGACAGCATAGCCGGGGAGCTGTTTTTT; V: TRBV5-6; size: NA; J: TRBJ2-2; D: NA
CDR3: CASSSSSDTDTQYF; DNA: TGTGCCAGCAGCAGTAGCAGCGACACAGATACGCAGTATTTT; V: TRBV3-1; size: many; J: TRBJ2-3; D: NA
CDR3: CASVRGGYGYTF; DNA: TGTGCCAGCGTAAGAGGGGGTTATGGCTACACCTTC; V: TRBV28; size: many; J: TRBJ1-2; D: NA
CDR3: CASSQDLSGASGYTF; DNA: TGTGCCAGCAGCCAAGATTTATCAGGGGCCAGTGGCTACACCTTC; V: TRBV3-1; size: NA; J: TRBJ1-2; D: NA